These 6 T cell receptor beta chains originate from one sample sequenced in a study of blood T cell repertoires in COVID-19. The table came from immunoSEQ multiplex PCR; TCRdb's copy has only in-frame clones and leaves some out. The sample includes about 200,000 clones, around four fifths seen only once; the top ten take approximately 0.9%. The sample comprised peripheral blood. The source of these receptors is a man in his sixties with COVID-19, enrolled during active disease.

This chain uses TRBV28 with TRBJ2-2; 9 positions match TRBD2. This CDR3 contains 17 residues. Trimming at V came to 6 bases and at J to 1 base, leaving 9 bases not matched to a gene. Looked up from germline, CDR1 is MDHEN and CDR2 is SYDVKM. The CDR3 bases are TGTGCCAGCAGCCTCACAGGACTAGCGCAGAACACCGGGGAGCTGTTTTTT. This encodes CASSLTGLAQNTGELFF.

This clone was seen a handful of times. The chain recombines TRBV3-1 (or the pseudogene TRBV3-2) with TRBJ1-1; D unresolved. Germline CDR1 and CDR2: LGHDT and YNNKEL (reference sequence). CDR3 length: 15 amino acids. Trimming took off 2 bases at V and 5 bases at J, with 15 bases between the two ends. The CDR3 sequence is CASSQNLRRGTEAFF. The CDR3 DNA reads as TGTGCCAGCAGCCAAAATCTTCGACGGGGAACTGAAGCTTTCTTT.

CDR3 residues: CASSQDFPSNQPQHF. Here the CDR3 DNA reads TGCGCCAGCAGCCAAGATTTTCCAAGCAATCAGCCCCAGCATTTT. The chain links TRBV4-3 to TRBJ1-5; D ambiguous. The CDR3 has 15 residues. The V end was cut by 0 bases, the J end by 1 base, with 7 bases between. Germline values: CDR1 LGHNA, CDR2 YSLEER.

V is TRBV7-9 and J is TRBJ1-1; weak D call: TRBD1 (5 bases). V was clipped by 3 bases and J by 11 bases, with 10 bases between them. This CDR3 is built from 11 residues. Germline CDR1 reads SEHNR; CDR2 reads FQNEAQ (reference sequence). CDR3 sequence (DNA): TGTGCCAGCAGCTTCCAGGGTTATGCTTTCTTT. Amino acid sequence: CASSFQGYAFF. Filled out from reference TRBV7-9 and TRBJ1-1, the complete variable domain reads DTGVSQNPRHKITKRGQNVTFRCDPISEHNRLYWYRQTLGQGPEFLTYFQNEAQLEKSRLLSDRFSAERPKGSFSTLEIQRTEQGDSAMYLCASSFQGYAFFGQGTRLTVV.

This clone was counted between two and nine times. The chain recombines TRBV5-4 with TRBJ1-1; no firm D call. The germline gives CDR1 SGHNT, CDR2 YYREEE (reference sequence). CDR3 length equals 15 residues. Trimming took off 4 bases at V and 1 base at J, with 14 bases between the two ends. The CDR3 loop reads CASSASPGKNTEAFF. CDR3 bases: TGTGCCAGCAGCGCCTCACCGGGAAAGAACACTGAAGCTTTCTTT.

The J gene is TRBJ1-6, the V gene TRBV28; the match to TRBD1 covers 9 bases. This CDR3 contains 14 residues. From germline, CDR1 is MDHEN and CDR2 SYDVKM. Losses at the gene ends were 6 bases for V and 9 bases for J; bases not matched to a gene: 6. CDR3 nucleotides: TGTGCCAGCAGAAAGGACAGGGGTGGTTCACCCCTCCACTTT. Protein: CASRKDRGGSPLHF.